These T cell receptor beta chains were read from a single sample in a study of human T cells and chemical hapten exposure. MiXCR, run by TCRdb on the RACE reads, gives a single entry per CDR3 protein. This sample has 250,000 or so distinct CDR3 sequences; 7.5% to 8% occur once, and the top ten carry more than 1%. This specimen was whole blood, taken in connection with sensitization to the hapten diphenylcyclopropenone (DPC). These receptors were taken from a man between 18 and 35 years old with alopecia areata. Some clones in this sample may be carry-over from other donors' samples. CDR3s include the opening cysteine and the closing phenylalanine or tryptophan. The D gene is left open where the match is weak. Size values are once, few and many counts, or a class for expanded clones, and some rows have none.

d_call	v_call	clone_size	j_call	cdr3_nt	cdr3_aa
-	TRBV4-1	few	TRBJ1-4	TGCGCCAGCAGCCAAGATTGGACAGCAACTAATGAAAAACTGTTTTTT	CASSQDWTATNEKLFF
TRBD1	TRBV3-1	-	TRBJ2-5	TGTGCCAGCAGCCAAAGGGACAGATGGGTAGAGACCCAGTACTTC	CASSQRDRWVETQYF
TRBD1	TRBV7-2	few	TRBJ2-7	TGTGCCAGCAGCTCGACAGGGGTTGGCCCCTACGAGCAGTACTTC	CASSSTGVGPYEQYF
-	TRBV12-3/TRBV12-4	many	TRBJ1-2	TGTGCCAGCAGTTTTGCGGGCTATGGCTACACCTTC	CASSFAGYGYTF
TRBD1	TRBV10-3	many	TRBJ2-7	TGTGCCACAACGGGACAGCCCTACGAGCAGTACTTC	CATTGQPYEQYF
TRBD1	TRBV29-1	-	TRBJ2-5	TGCAGCGTTGAACAGGGGGCGGGAGAGACCCAGTACTTC	CSVEQGAGETQYF
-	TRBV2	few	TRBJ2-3	TGTGCCAGCAGTGTATCGGGGATGTTTCTCACAGATACGCAGTATTTT	CASSVSGMFLTDTQYF
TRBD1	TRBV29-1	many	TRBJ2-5	TGCAGCTCGGGGACAGGAGAGACCCAGTACTTC	CSSGTGETQYF
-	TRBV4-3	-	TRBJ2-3	TGCGCCAGCAGCCAAGAGGGTGACACGCGCACAGATACGCAGTATTTT	CASSQEGDTRTDTQYF
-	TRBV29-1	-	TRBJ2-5	TGCAGCGTTGGGCGGGGAGGAGAGACCCAGTACTTC	CSVGRGGETQYF
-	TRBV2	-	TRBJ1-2	TGTGCCAGCAGTGGGCAGGCGATCTATGGCTACACCTTC	CASSGQAIYGYTF
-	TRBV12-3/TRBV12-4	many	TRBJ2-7	TGTGCCAGCAGTTTAGGGACAGCTACCTACGAGCAGTACTTC	CASSLGTATYEQYF
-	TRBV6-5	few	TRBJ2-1	TGTGCCAGCATCAAGGGGGGTTCAGGGGAGCAGTTCTTC	CASIKGGSGEQFF
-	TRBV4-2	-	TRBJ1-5	TGTGCCAGCAGCCAGAGTAGCGGATATAGCAATCAGCCCCAGCATTTT	CASSQSSGYSNQPQHF
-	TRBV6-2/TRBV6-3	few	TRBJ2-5	TGTGCCAGCAGTTCCCATTATGTCGGGTCCCAGTACTTC	CASSSHYVGSQYF
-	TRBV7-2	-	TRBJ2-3	TGTGCCAGCAGCGATCAGGGATTAGGCACAGATACGCAGTATTTT	CASSDQGLGTDTQYF
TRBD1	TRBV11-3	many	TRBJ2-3	TGTGCCAGCAGCTCGGGACAGGCAGCAGATACGCAGTATTTT	CASSSGQAADTQYF
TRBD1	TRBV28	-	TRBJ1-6	TGTGCCAGCAGTCCCGGACAGGGGGCTTGGGAGGGATCACCCCTCCACTTT	CASSPGQGAWEGSPLHF
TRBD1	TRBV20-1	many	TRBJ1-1	TGCAGTGCTAGGACAGGGGACACTGAAGCTTTCTTT	CSARTGDTEAFF
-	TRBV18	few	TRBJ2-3	TGTGCCAGCTCACCGCCATGTAGACAGAGGGCAGATACGCAGTATTTT	CASSPPCRQRADTQYF
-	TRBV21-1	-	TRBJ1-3	TGTGCCAGCAGCAAGCCAGGGGACCGAAGTGAGACCTCTGGAAACACCATATATTTT	CASSKPGDRSETSGNTIYF
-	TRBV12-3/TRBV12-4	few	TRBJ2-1	TGTGCCAGCAGTCCTCAGGGTATCCGCTACAATGAGCAGTTCTTC	CASSPQGIRYNEQFF
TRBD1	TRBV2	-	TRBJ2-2	TGTGCCAGCAGTTCCTACCGGGACAGGGTAAAATTAGGCGGGGAGCTGTTTTTT	CASSSYRDRVKLGGELFF
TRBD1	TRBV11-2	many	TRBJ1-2	TGTGCCAGCAGCCCACAGGGGCCCCGAAATAACTATGGCTACACCTTC	CASSPQGPRNNYGYTF
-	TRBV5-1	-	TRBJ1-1	TGCGCCAGCAGCTTGCGGCAGGTGAACACTGAAGCTTTCTTT	CASSLRQVNTEAFF
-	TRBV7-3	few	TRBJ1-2	TGTGCCAGCAGCTTATCGTCAACGACCGTGGAAAACTATGGCTACACCTTC	CASSLSSTTVENYGYTF
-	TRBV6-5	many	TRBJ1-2	TGTGCCAGCAGTTACTCAGGGAGCCGCATTGGCTACACCTTC	CASSYSGSRIGYTF
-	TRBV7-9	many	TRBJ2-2	TGTGCCAGCAGCTTAGGTCGCGGCGGAGCGAACACCGGGGAGCTGTTTTTT	CASSLGRGGANTGELFF
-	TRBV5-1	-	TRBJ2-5	TGCGCCAGCAGCCCCAGAACGGGTACGGAAGAGACCCAGTACTTC	CASSPRTGTEETQYF
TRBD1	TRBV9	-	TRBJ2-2	TGTGCCAGCAGCGGCTGGACAGGGGACACCGGGGAGCTGTTTTTT	CASSGWTGDTGELFF
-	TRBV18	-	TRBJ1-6	TGTGCCAGCTCACCATCCGGACTGAATTCACCCCTCCACTTT	CASSPSGLNSPLHF
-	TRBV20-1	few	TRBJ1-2	TGCAGTGCTAGAACAGACAGGAACTATGGCTACACCTTC	CSARTDRNYGYTF
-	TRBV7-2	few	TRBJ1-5	TGTGCCAGCAGCTTAAGAGCTCAGCCCCAGCATTTT	CASSLRAQPQHF
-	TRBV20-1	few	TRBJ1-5	TGCAGTGCTAGAGAGGGTAACAGGTTTAACAATCAGCCCCAGCATTTT	CSAREGNRFNNQPQHF
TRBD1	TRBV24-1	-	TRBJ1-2	TGTGCCACCAGTGGCAAGACAGGGGGACTATATGGCTACACCTTC	CATSGKTGGLYGYTF
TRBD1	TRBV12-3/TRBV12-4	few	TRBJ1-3	TGTGCCAGCAGCCCGTGGGGACAGCTGAGAAACACCATATATTTT	CASSPWGQLRNTIYF
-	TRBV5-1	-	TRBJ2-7	TGCGCCAGCAGCTTGGGGGGCGGAATCAGCGAGCAGTACTTC	CASSLGGGISEQYF
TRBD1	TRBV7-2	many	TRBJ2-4	TGTGCCAGCAGCCCCATGACAGGGGAGGCAAACATTCAGTACTTC	CASSPMTGEANIQYF
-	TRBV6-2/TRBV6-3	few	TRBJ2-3	TGTGCCAGCACATTCGGGGGGCCGAAGAAAACAGATACGCAGTATTTT	CASTFGGPKKTDTQYF
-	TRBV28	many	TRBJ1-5	TGTGCCAGCAGAATGGGAATAGCCAATCAGCCCCAGCATTTT	CASRMGIANQPQHF
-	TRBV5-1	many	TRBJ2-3	TGCGCCAGCAGCCTTTCCGAGCTGGGGTGGACAGATACGCAGTATTTT	CASSLSELGWTDTQYF
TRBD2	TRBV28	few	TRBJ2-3	TGTGCCAGCAGTTTATGGAGCGGGAGAGGCACAGATACGCAGTATTTT	CASSLWSGRGTDTQYF
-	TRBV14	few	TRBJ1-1	TGTGCCAGCAGCCGGGGGACGGTTGAAGCTTTCTTT	CASSRGTVEAFF
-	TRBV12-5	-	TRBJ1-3	TGTGCTAGTGGTCTCCTGACTAAGACTCGAAACACCATATATTTT	CASGLLTKTRNTIYF
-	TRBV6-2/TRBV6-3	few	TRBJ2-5	TGTGCCAGCAGCCCCCGGGGACCGGGGGACAGTAAAGAGACCCAGTACTTC	CASSPRGPGDSKETQYF
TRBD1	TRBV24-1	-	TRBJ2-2	TGTGCCACCAGTGACAGCGACAGGGCGGACACCGGGGAGCTGTTTTTT	CATSDSDRADTGELFF
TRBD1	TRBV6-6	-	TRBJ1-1	TGTGCCAGCTCAGACAGGGGGCCCACTGAAGCTTTCTTT	CASSDRGPTEAFF
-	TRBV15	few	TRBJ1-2	TGTGCCACCAGCAGAAGAGGACAGCTCTATGGCTACACCTTC	CATSRRGQLYGYTF
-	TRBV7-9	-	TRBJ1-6	TGTGCCACGTTACTCGGAGGGACCGGCAATTCACCCCTCCACTTT	CATLLGGTGNSPLHF
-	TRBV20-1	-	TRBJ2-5	TGCAGTGCTAGAACCCCAGACATCCAAGAGACCCAGTACTTC	CSARTPDIQETQYF
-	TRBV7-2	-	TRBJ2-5	TGTGCCAGCAGCCCGCAGGGGGGGGGCTTAGAGACCCAGTACTTC	CASSPQGGGLETQYF
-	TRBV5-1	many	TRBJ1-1	TGCGCCAGCAGCTTCCGGGGGCATGAAGCTTTCTTT	CASSFRGHEAFF
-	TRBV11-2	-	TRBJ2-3	TGTGCCAGCAGCCCAGGATCTAGGGGCACAGATACGCAGTATTTT	CASSPGSRGTDTQYF
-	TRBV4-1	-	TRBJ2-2	TGCGCCAGCAGCCGTTTGGGCGGGGAGCTGTTTTTT	CASSRLGGELFF
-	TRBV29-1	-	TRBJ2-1	TGCAGCGTTGTCACAGGGATCTACAATGAGCAGTTCTTC	CSVVTGIYNEQFF
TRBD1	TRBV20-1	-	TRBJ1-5	TGCAGTGCTTTTGGGAGCGACAGGGTTCAGCCCCAGCATTTT	CSAFGSDRVQPQHF
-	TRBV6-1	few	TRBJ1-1	TGTGCCAGCAGTCCCCAGGGTTGGAACACTGAAGCTTTCTTT	CASSPQGWNTEAFF
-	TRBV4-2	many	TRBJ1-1	TGTGCCAGCAGCCAAGAGCCAGGGGAAATGAACACTGAAGCTTTCTTT	CASSQEPGEMNTEAFF
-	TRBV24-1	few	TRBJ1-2	TGTGCCACCAGTGATTTTACTGCGAACTATGGCTACACCTTC	CATSDFTANYGYTF